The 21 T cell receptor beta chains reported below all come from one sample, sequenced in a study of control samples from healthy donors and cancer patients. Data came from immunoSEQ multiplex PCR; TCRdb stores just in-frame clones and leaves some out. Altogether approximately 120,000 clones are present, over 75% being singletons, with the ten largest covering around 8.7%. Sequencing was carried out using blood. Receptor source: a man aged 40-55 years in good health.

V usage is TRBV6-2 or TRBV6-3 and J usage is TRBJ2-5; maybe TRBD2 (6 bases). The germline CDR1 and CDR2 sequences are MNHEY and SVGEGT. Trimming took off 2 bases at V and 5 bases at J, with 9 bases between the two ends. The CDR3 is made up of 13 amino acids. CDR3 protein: CASSYPGRETQYF. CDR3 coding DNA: TGTGCCAGCAGTTACCCTGGGAGGGAGACCCAGTACTTC.

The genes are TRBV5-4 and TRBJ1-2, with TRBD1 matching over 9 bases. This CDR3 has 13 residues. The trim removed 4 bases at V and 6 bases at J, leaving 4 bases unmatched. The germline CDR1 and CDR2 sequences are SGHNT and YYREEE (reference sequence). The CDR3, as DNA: TGTGCCAGCAGCGGGACAGGGCTCCATGGCTACACCTTC. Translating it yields CASSGTGLHGYTF.

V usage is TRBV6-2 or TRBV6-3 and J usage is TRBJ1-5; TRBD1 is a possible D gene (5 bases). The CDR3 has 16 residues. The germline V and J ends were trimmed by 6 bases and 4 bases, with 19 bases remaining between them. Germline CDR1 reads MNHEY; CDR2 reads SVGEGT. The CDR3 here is CASSPLLLGDNQPQHF. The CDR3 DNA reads TGTGCCAGCAGCCCTCTCCTTCTAGGGGATAATCAGCCCCAGCATTTT.

This chain's CDR3 is CASSLDLADYNEQFF. The CDR3 nucleotides are TGTGCCAGCAGCTTAGACCTAGCGGACTACAATGAGCAGTTCTTC. The chain links TRBV11-3 to TRBJ2-1; TRBD2 matches 7 bases. Germline loops: CDR1 SGHNT, CDR2 YENEEA. The CDR3 runs to 15 residues. V lost 0 bases and J lost 3; bases outside the gene matches: 2.

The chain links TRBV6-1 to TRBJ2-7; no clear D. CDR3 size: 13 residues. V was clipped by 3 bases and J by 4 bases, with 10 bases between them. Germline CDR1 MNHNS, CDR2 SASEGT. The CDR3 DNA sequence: TGTGCCAGCAGTGATTCTCCAATTTACGAGCAGTACTTC. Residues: CASSDSPIYEQYF.

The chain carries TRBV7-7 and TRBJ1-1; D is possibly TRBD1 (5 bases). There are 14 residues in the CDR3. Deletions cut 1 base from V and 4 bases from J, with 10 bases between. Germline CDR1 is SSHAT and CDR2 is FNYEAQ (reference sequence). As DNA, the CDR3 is TGTGCCAGCAGCTTAGACGTTCAGGGCACTGAAGCTTTCTTT. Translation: CASSLDVQGTEAFF. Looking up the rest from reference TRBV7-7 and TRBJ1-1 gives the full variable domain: GAGVSQSPRYKVTKRGQDVTLRCDPISSHATLYWYQQALGQGPEFLTYFNYEAQPDKSGLPSDRFSAERPEGSISTLTIQRTEQRDSAMYRCASSLDVQGTEAFFGQGTRLTVV.

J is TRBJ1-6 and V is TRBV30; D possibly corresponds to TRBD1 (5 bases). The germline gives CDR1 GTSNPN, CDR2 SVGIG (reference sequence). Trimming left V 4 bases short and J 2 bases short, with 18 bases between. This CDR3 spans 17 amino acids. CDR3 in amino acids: CAWTPQWGPTYNSPLHF. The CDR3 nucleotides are TGTGCCTGGACCCCCCAGTGGGGACCCACCTATAATTCACCCCTCCACTTT.

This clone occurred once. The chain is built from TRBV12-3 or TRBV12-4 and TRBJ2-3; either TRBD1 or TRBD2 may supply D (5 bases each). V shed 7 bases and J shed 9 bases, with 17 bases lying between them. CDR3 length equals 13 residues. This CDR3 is CASNALLGVTQYF. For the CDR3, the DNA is TGTGCCAGCAATGCTCTTTTGGGGGTAACGCAGTATTTT.

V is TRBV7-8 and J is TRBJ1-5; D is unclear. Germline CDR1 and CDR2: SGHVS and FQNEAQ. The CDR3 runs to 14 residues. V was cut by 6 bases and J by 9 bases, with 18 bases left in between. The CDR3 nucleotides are TGTGCCAGCAGTCAACGGGGTTCCGCCGGGCCCCAGCATTTT. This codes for CASSQRGSAGPQHF. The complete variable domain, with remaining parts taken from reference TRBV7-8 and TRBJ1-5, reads GAGVSQSPRYKVAKRGQDVALRCDPISGHVSLFWYQQALGQGPEFLTYFQNEAQLDKSGLPSDRFFAERPEGSVSTLKIQRTQQEDSAVYLCASSQRGSAGPQHFGDGTRLSIL.

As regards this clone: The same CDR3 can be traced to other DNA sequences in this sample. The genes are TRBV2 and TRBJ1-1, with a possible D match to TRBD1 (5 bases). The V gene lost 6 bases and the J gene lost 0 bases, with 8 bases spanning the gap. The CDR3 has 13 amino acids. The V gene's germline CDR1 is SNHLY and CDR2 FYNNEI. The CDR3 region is CASRGQVNTEAFF. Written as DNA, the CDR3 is TGTGCCAGCAGAGGACAAGTGAACACTGAAGCTTTCTTT.

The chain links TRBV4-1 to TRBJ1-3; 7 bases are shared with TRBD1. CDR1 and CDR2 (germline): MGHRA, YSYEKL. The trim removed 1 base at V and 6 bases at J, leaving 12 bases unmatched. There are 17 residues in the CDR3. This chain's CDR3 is CASSQGPGRGRLNTIYF. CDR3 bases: TGCGCCAGCAGCCAAGGACCGGGCAGGGGGAGGCTAAACACCATATATTTT.

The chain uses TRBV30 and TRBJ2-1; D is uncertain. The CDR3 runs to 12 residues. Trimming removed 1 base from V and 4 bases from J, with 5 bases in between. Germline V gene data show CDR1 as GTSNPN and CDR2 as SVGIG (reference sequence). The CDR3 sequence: CAWSGGYNEQFF. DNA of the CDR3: TGTGCCTGGAGTGGGGGTTACAATGAGCAGTTCTTC.

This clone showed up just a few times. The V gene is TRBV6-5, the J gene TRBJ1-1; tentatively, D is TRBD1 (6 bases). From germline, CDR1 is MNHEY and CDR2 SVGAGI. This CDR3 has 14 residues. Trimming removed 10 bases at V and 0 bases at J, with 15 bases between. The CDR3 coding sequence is TGTGCCACCAGGACAGATACTATGAACACTGAAGCTTTCTTT. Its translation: CATRTDTMNTEAFF.

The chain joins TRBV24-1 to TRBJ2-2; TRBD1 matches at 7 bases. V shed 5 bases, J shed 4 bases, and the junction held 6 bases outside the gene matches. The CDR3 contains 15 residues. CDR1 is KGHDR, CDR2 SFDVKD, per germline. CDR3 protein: CATSVDRVGTGELFF. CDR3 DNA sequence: TGTGCCACCAGTGTCGACAGGGTTGGCACCGGGGAGCTGTTTTTT.

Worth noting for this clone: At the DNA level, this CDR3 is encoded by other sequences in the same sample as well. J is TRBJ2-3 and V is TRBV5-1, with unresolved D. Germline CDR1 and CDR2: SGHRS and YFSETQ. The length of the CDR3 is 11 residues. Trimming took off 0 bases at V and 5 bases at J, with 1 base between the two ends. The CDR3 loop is CASSLVDTQYF. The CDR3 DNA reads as TGCGCCAGCAGCTTGGTAGATACGCAGTATTTT.

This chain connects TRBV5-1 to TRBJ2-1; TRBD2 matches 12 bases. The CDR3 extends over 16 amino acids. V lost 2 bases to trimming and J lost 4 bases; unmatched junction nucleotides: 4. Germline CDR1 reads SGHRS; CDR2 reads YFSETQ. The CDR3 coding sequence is TGCGCCAGCAGCTTAACTAGCGGGGGGTCGTACAATGAGCAGTTCTTC. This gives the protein CASSLTSGGSYNEQFF.

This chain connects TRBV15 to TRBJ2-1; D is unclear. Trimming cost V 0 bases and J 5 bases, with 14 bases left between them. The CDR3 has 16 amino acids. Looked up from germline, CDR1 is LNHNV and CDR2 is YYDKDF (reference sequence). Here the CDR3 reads CATSRDQASQHNEQFF. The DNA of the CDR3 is TGTGCCACCAGCAGAGATCAGGCTTCACAGCACAATGAGCAGTTCTTC.

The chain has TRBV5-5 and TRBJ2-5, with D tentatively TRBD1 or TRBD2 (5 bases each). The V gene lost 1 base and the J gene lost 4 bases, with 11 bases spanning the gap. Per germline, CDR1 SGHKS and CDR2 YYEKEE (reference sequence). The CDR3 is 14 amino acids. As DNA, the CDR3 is TGTGCCAGCAGCTTGTCGAGGGGTGTAGAGACCCAGTACTTC. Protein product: CASSLSRGVETQYF. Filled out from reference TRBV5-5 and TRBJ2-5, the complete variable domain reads DAGVTQSPTHLIKTRGQQVTLRCSPISGHKSVSWYQQVLGQGPQFIFQYYEKEERGRGNFPDRFSARQFPNYSSELNVNALLLGDSALYLCASSLSRGVETQYFGPGTRLLVL.

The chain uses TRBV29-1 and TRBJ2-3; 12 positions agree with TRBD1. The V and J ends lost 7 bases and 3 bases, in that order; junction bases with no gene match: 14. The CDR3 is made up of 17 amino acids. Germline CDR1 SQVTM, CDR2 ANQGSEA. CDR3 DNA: TGCAGCGATACCATACCGGGACAGGGGGCTTGGACAGATACGCAGTATTTT. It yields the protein CSDTIPGQGAWTDTQYF.

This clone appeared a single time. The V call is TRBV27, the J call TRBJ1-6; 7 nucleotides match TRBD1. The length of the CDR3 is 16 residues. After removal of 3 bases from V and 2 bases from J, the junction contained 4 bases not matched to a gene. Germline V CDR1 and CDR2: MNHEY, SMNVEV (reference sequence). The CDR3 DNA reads TGTGCCAGCAGTTTTACAGGGGCAGCCTATAATTCACCCCTCCACTTT. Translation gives CASSFTGAAYNSPLHF.

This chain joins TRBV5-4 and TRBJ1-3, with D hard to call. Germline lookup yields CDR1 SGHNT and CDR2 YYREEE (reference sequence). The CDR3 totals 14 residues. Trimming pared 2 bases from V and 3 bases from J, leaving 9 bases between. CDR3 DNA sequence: TGTGCCAGCAGCTTCGGGCCTGGTGGAAACACCATATATTTT. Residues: CASSFGPGGNTIYF.